This T cell receptor (beta chain) was profiled in a study of blood T cell repertoires in COVID-19. Study-wide background: Samples taken during acute and convalescent COVID-19 were collected in the United States, Italy and Spain. PBMCs, B-cell-depleted T cells, or T cells provided the cDNA or gDNA that made up the material.

V lost 4 bases to trimming and J lost 8 bases, with 15 bases between them. The CDR3 is 13 residues long. CDR1 and CDR2 (germline): SGDLS, YYNGEE. Original processing notes: Amplification from reference gene primers served as the basis for estimated nucleated cell counts. Using immunoSEQ multiplex PCR, the repertoire was profiled, and TCRdb retains in-frame clones only, with some absent. V and J calls and clone size are copied from that table; D and trimming were computed from the DNA. This table has roughly 14,000 clones, roughly 85% appearing once. The sequenced sample consisted of peripheral blood. This chain uses TRBV9 with TRBJ1-2; D call uncertain. This TCR was sampled from an older woman with acute or convalescent COVID-19. The CDR3 DNA is TGTGCCAGCAGCATTATGGAGGGAGGGGGCTACACCTTC. Protein: CASSIMEGGGYTF. The full variable domain, completed using reference TRBV9 and TRBJ1-2, is DSGVTQTPKHLITATGQRVTLRCSPRSGDLSVYWYQQSLDQGLQFLIQYYNGEERAKGNILERFSAQQFPDLHSELNLSSLELGDSALYFCASSIMEGGGYTFGSGTRLTVV.